This section outlines one T cell receptor (beta chain) sequence together with its context. This entry comes from a study of blood T cell repertoires in COVID-19. Study information: Samples representing acute and convalescent COVID-19 were sourced from the United States, Italy and Spain. T cells, B-cell-depleted T cells, or PBMCs provided the cDNA or gDNA that served as material.

The V gene's germline CDR1 is MNHEY and CDR2 SMNVEV (reference sequence). V was shortened by 2 bases and J by 4 bases, with 14 bases between the two germline ends. The CDR3 is 15 residues long. Under the authors' procedure: How many nucleated cells were present was estimated from reference gene primer amplification. The assay was immunoSEQ multiplex PCR, and TCRdb's table has in-frame clones only and misses some. V and J calls and clone size are copied from that table; D and trimming were computed from the DNA. The table records fewer than 400,000 clones, around 88% of them present only once. The source of this sequence is a young man with active or convalescent COVID-19. The source material was peripheral blood. This chain connects TRBV27 to TRBJ1-2, with a weak D call TRBD1 (5 bases). DNA of the CDR3: TGTGCCAGCAGTTTAGAAGCGGGGCCAAGCTATGGCTACACCTTC. This translates into CASSLEAGPSYGYTF.